The source of this T cell receptor beta chain is a study of blood T cells in healthy people across ages. PCR was performed a second time for roughly 7 to 12 cycles using a sample-barcoded 5' primer and a J-beta primer mix. MiXCR, run by TCRdb on the 5' RACE reads, gives a single entry per CDR3 protein. In the table there are 800,000 or so distinct CDR3 sequences, around two thirds of which are singletons. V lost 6 bases and J lost 4, with 15 bases in between. Germline V gene data show CDR1 as MNHEY and CDR2 as SVGAGI. The CDR3 is 14 residues long. Study-level points and caveats: When set beside aged donors, long-lived donors presented more naive CD4+ cells and higher diversity. Diversity estimates drawn from one million T cells were deemed underestimates. PBMCs went unsorted, and a conclusive naive versus antigen-experienced comparison was therefore prevented.

About this clonotype: What it binds is unknown.

The source material was blood. The V gene is TRBV6-5, the J gene TRBJ1-1, with a possible D match to TRBD1 (5 bases). This TCR came from a man aged 25-40 years in good health. CDR3 nucleotides: TGTGCCAGCAGAAATTGGGGGGTTGGCACTGAAGCTTTCTTT. Residues: CASRNWGVGTEAFF.